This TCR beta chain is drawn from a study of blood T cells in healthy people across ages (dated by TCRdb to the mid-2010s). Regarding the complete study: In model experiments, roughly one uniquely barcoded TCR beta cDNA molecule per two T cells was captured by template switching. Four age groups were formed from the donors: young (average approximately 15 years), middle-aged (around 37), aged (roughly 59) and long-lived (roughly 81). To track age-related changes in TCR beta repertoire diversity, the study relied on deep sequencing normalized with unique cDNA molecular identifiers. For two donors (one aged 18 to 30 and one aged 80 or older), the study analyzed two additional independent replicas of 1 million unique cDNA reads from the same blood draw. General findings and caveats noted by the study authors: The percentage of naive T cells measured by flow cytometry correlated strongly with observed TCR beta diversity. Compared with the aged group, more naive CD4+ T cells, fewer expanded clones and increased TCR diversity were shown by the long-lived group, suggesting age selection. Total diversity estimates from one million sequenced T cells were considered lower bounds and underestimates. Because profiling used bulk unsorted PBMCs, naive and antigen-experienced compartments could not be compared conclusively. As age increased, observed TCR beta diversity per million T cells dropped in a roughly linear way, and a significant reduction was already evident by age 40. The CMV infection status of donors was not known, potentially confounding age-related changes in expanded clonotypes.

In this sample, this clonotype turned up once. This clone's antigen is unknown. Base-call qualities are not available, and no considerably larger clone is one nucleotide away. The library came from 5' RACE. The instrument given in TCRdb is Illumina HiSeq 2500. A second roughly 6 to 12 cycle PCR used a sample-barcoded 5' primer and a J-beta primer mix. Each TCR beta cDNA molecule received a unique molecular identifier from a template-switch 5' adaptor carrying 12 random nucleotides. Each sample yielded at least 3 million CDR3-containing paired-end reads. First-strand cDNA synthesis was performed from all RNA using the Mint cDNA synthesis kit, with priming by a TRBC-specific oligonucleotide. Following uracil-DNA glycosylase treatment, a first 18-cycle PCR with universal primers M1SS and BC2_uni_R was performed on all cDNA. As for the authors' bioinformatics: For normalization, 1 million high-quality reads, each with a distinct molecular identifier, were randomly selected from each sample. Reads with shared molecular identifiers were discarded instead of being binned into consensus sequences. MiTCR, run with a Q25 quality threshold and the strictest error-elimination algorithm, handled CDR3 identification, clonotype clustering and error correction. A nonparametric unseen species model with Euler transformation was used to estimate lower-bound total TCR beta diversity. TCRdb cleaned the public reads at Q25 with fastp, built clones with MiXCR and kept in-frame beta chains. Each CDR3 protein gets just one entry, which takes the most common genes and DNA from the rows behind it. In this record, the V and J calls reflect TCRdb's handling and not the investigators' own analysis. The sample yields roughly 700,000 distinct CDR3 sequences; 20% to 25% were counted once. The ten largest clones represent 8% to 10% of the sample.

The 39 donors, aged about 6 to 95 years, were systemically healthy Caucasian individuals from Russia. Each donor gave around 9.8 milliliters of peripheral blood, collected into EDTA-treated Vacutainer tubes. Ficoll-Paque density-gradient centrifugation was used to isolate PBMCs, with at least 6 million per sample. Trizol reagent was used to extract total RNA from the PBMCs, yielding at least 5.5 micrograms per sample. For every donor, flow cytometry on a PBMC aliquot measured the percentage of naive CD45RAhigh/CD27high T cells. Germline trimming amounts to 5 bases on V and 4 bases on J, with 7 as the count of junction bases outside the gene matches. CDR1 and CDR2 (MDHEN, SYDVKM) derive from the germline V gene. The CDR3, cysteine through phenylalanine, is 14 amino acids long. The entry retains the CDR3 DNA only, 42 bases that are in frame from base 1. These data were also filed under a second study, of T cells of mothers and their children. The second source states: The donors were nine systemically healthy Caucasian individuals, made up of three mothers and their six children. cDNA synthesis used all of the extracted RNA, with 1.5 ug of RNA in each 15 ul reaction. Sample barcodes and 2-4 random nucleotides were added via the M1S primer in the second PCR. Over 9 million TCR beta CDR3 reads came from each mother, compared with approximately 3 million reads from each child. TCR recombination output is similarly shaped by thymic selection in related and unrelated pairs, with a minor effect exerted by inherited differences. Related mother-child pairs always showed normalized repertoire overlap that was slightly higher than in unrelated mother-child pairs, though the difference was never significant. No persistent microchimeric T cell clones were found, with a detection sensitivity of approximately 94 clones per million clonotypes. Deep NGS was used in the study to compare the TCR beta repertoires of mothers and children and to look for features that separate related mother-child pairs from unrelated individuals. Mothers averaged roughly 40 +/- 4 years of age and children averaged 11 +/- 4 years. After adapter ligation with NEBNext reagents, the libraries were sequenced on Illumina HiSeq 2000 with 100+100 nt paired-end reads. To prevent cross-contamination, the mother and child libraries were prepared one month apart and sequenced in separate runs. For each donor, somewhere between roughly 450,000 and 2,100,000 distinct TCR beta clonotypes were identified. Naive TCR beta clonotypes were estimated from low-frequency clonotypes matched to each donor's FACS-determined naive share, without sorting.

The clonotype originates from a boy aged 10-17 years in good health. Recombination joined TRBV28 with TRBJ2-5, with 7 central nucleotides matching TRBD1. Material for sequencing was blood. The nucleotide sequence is TGTGCCAGCAGTCGGGACAGCCTTAGAGAGACCCAGTACTTC. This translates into CASSRDSLRETQYF. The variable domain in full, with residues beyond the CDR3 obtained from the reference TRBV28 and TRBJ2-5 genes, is DVKVTQSSRYLVKRTGEKVFLECVQDMDHENMFWYRQDPGLGLRLIYFSYDVKMKEKGDIPEGYSVSREKKERFSLILESASTNQTSMYLCASSRDSLRETQYFGPGTRLLVL.